This T cell receptor beta chain was found in a study of T-cell reconstitution after alpha-beta-depleted transplantation in children (dated by TCRdb to about 2016). For context, the study as a whole: Using TCR repertoire profiling, the study followed T-cell immune reconstitution in a quantitative way in children after TCRalphabeta/CD19-depleted allogeneic hematopoietic cell transplantation.

The protocol used for the library was PCR. TCRdb shows the sequencer as Illumina HiSeq 2500. Molecular barcoding was employed in the preparation of TCR libraries, with unique molecular identifiers being used to normalize TCRbeta repertoire quantification. The raw public reads went through TCRdb reprocessing: fastp at Q25, MiXCR clone calling, in-frame beta chains kept. Rows are unified per CDR3 protein, each entry keeping the most common DNA and genes. For this sample there are 330,000 or so distinct CDR3 sequences; around 10% appear just once. Of the sample, roughly 2.5% is held by the ten largest clones. The cysteine opens and the phenylalanine closes a CDR3 of 14 amino acids. From a lookup of the germline V gene, CDR1 and CDR2 are MNHEY and SVGAGI. In this sample, this clonotype turned up a few times. The specificity of this receptor is unknown. Because the CDR3's place on the DNA is in doubt, the DNA is left out and the CDR3 is given as listed by TCRdb.

This chain joins TRBV6-5 to TRBJ2-5; the D call of TRBD1 is as the table states it, not checked on the DNA. The TCR sequence derives from a human donor who donated a stem cell graft to a child with acute lymphoblastic leukemia. Specimen: PBMCs from the stem cell graft donor, collected from the stem cell graft. The CDR3 protein is CASILDRRVETQYF.